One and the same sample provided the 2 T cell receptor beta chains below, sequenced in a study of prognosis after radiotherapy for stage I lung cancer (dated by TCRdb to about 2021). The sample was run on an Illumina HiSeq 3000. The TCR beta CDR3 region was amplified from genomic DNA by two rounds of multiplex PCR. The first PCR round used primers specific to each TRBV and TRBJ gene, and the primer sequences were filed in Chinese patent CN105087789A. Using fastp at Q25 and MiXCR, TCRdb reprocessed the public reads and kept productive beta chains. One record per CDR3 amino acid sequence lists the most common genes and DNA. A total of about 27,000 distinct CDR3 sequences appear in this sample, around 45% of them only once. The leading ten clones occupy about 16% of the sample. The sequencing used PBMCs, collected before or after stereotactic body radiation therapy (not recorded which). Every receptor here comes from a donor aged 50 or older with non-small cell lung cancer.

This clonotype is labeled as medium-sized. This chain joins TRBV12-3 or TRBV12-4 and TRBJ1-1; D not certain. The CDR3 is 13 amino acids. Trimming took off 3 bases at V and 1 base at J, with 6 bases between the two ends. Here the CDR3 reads CASSFYRNTEAFF. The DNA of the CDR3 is TGTGCCAGCAGTTTTTACAGGAACACTGAAGCTTTCTTT.

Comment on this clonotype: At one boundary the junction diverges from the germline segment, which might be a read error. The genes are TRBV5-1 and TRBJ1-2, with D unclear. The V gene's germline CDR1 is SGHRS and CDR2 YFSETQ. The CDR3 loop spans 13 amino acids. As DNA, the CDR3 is TGCGCCAGCAGACCCCATGGAAACTATTGCTACACCTTC. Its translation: CASRPHGNYCYTF. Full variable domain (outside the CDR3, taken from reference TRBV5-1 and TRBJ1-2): KAGVTQTPRYLIKTRGQQVTLSCSPISGHRSVSWYQQTPGQGLQFLFEYFSETQRNKGNFPGRFSGRQFSNSRSEMNVSTLELGDSALYLCASRPHGNYCYTFGSGTRLTVV.